The rows below give T cell receptor beta chains drawn from one sample of a study of identical twins. MiXCR, run by TCRdb on the 5' RACE reads, gives a single entry per CDR3 protein. This table holds about 520,000 distinct CDR3 sequences, under 25% found once. The data also belong to a second study, concerning T cells expressing NK-cell markers.

Source material: CD4+ T cells sorted from blood. These receptors all come from a woman between 18 and 29 years old in good health. Both conserved end residues are trimmed from each CDR3.

j_call v_call cdr3_aa
TRBJ2-7 TRBV19 ASSTPRAGGAYEQY
TRBJ2-7 TRBV6-1 ASKTRDTREQY
TRBJ2-1 TRBV5-1 ASSLVGDRGYNEQF
TRBJ2-2 TRBV5-1 ASRGTGRETGELF
TRBJ1-5 TRBV19 ASSMVGRVRQPQH
TRBJ2-1 TRBV20-1 SAPRGTRNEQF
TRBJ1-6 TRBV12-3/TRBV12-4 ASSYGPALH
TRBJ2-7 TRBV5-5 ASSFRWPSGIYEQY
TRBJ1-1 TRBV11-2 ASRGPFMNTEAF
TRBJ2-7 TRBV12-3/TRBV12-4 ASSRSGAFGEQY
TRBJ1-6 TRBV7-3 ASSLTQGADSPLH
TRBJ2-2 TRBV12-3/TRBV12-4 ASSPDRGDTGELF
TRBJ2-7 TRBV20-1 SARPLAEYYEQY
TRBJ2-5 TRBV20-1 SARPWAGGSGETQY
TRBJ2-1 TRBV15 ATSTGTANNEQF
TRBJ2-7 TRBV5-1 ASSKGGDLKYEQY
TRBJ2-7 TRBV10-3 ATSPSLGYEQY
TRBJ2-3 TRBV20-1 STKGGGATDTQY
TRBJ2-5 TRBV20-1 SASNRGQETQY
TRBJ1-2 TRBV20-1 SAGDGGGYT
TRBJ2-1 TRBV7-9 ASSFSGTSGRNEQF
TRBJ2-5 TRBV29-1 SVELQETQY
TRBJ2-7 TRBV6-6 ASSYGRGYEQY
TRBJ2-1 TRBV3-1 ASSHGLAGGSSYNEQF
TRBJ2-3 TRBV19 ASNIAGATDTQY
TRBJ1-1 TRBV5-1 ASSLQGADTEAF
TRBJ2-3 TRBV12-3/TRBV12-4 ASSFGLPGTDTQY
TRBJ2-3 TRBV5-1 ASSFMVLADRDTQY
TRBJ1-6 TRBV30 AWRTENNSPLH
TRBJ1-2 TRBV6-5 ASSFGQVNYGYT
TRBJ2-1 TRBV5-1 ASSLGSLLTDEQF
TRBJ2-1 TRBV29-1 SVKRGRYNEQF
TRBJ2-2 TRBV20-1 SAHQGGELF
TRBJ2-1 TRBV4-1 ASSQGDREMNEQF
TRBJ2-5 TRBV5-1 ASSLTFQETQY
TRBJ2-6 TRBV27 ASSNEVVAGANVLT
TRBJ2-7 TRBV24-1 ATSARTSGRTYEQY
TRBJ2-5 TRBV20-1 SAGLGGTQY
TRBJ2-7 TRBV12-3/TRBV12-4 ASSLNRAFY
TRBJ2-3 TRBV3-1 ASSRGTSRLHTDTQY
TRBJ2-7 TRBV12-3/TRBV12-4 ASRTSGGGEQY
TRBJ2-1 TRBV5-1 ASSLGLAIGEEQF
TRBJ1-1 TRBV5-5 ASFLRGGPANTEAF
TRBJ1-1 TRBV12-3/TRBV12-4 ASRWTGGTTEAF
TRBJ2-5 TRBV3-1 ASSPLGAEETQY
TRBJ2-7 TRBV15 ATSRDIPPSREQY
TRBJ2-1 TRBV6-2/TRBV6-3 ASSYRRGSGNYNEQF
TRBJ1-2 TRBV20-1 SARGPGQGSGYT
TRBJ2-1 TRBV6-1 ASSESVGLAGSNEQF
TRBJ2-3 TRBV19 ASSMFRTSGTDTQY
TRBJ2-2 TRBV5-1 ASSLVSVGVHTGELF
TRBJ2-1 TRBV20-1 SARDSGARNEQF
TRBJ2-1 TRBV24-1 ATSESRGGVNEQF
TRBJ1-2 TRBV4-2 AMGPGVVGGYT
TRBJ2-1 TRBV9 ASDGTGRDEQF
TRBJ2-7 TRBV6-1 ASIPTPGSGSYEQY
TRBJ2-5 TRBV5-1 ASSAGQVQETQY